This T cell receptor beta chain was recorded in a study of OX40 agonist ivuxolimab in advanced cancers. Study-level points and caveats: Antigen specificity remained undetermined for the expanded peripheral T cells.

The table came from immunoSEQ multiplex PCR; TCRdb's copy has only in-frame clones and leaves some out. The sample contains under 80,000 clones, about four fifths of which appear only once. The CDR3 runs 15 residues. The V gene's germline CDR1 is MNHEY and CDR2 SMNVEV (reference sequence). With 7 bases clipped from V and 0 bases from J, the junction kept 4 bases outside the gene matches. Of note for this clone: Its antigen is unknown.

This sample comprised CD4+ or CD8+ T cells sorted from blood, obtained in a trial of the OX40 agonist ivuxolimab. The V and J genes are TRBV27 and TRBJ2-2, with 8 positions matching TRBD2. This clonotype originated in an adult with an advanced solid tumor such as melanoma, head and neck, liver or kidney cancer. CDR3 residues: CASTRLATNTGELFF. DNA of the CDR3: TGTGCCAGCACCAGACTAGCGACGAACACCGGGGAGCTGTTTTTT.